Below are 11 T cell receptor beta chains sequenced from a single sample in a study of blood T cells in healthy people across ages. For the second PCR, which ran for about 6 to 11 cycles, a sample-barcoded 5' primer and a J-beta primer mix were used. TCRdb itself ran the 5' RACE reads through MiXCR, one entry per CDR3 protein. The repertoire includes around 900,000 distinct CDR3 sequences, 51% of them detected once, and about a fifth sits in the top ten. The sample taken for sequencing was blood. Receptors originate from a woman aged 60-75 years in good health.

This chain uses TRBV5-1 with TRBJ2-1; TRBD2 matches 8 bases. The CDR3 is 17 amino acids. Germline V gives CDR1 SGHRS, CDR2 YFSETQ. The junction had 7 bases not matched to a gene; V was cut back by 2 bases and J by 0 bases. DNA for the CDR3: TGCGCCAGCAGCTTATTCGCAGCGGGAGCCTCCTACAATGAGCAGTTCTTC. It is translated as CASSLFAAGASYNEQFF.

A few counts support this clonotype. The chain employs TRBV5-1 and TRBJ2-5, with TRBD1 as a possible D gene (6 bases). The CDR3 consists of 13 residues. Germline assignment: CDR1 SGHRS and CDR2 YFSETQ. V was shortened by 4 bases and J by 4 bases, with 11 bases between the two germline ends. CDR3 residues: CASSPGVLETQYF. The DNA of the CDR3 is TGCGCCAGCAGCCCAGGGGTTTTAGAGACCCAGTACTTC.

This clonotype was seen ten or more times. This chain connects TRBV20-1 to TRBJ2-1; D is perhaps TRBD2 (5 bases). The CDR3 contains 15 residues. Germline V gene data show CDR1 as DFQATT and CDR2 as SNEGSKA (reference sequence). V was cut by 3 bases and J by 4 bases, with 16 bases left in between. This CDR3 is CSARRLERGYNEQFF. In DNA form, the CDR3 reads TGCAGTGCTAGGAGGTTAGAGAGAGGGTACAATGAGCAGTTCTTC.

The J gene is TRBJ1-2, the V gene TRBV29-1; TRBD1 agrees at 9 bases. The junction had 1 base not matched to a gene; V was cut back by 4 bases and J by 7 bases. The CDR3 extends over 11 amino acids. The germline V gene has CDR1 SQVTM and CDR2 ANQGSEA. The CDR3 here is CSVVGQGGYTF. The CDR3 DNA is TGCAGCGTTGTGGGACAGGGTGGCTACACCTTC.

The V gene is TRBV18, the J gene TRBJ2-6; 9 nucleotides align to TRBD1. CDR3 size: 19 residues. Germline values: CDR1 KGHSH, CDR2 LQKENI. Trimming cost V 6 bases and J 0 bases; bases outside gene matches: 12. This CDR3 is CASSPMGQGPTSGANVLTF. Here the CDR3 DNA reads TGTGCCAGCTCTCCGATGGGACAGGGCCCAACCTCTGGGGCCAACGTCCTGACTTTC.

As to this clonotype: This clone may be a read error of a much larger clone one base away. CDR3 sequence (DNA): TGCAGTGCTAGGTTGCCTAGCGGTAGCGGGGAGCAGTACTTC. It translates to CSARLPSGSGEQYF. This chain links TRBV20-1 with TRBJ2-7; TRBD2 matches 7 bases. Germline assignment: CDR1 DFQATT and CDR2 SNEGSKA (reference sequence). The CDR3 totals 14 residues. Trimming cost V 3 bases and J 7 bases; bases outside gene matches: 12.

This clonotype showed up just a few times. The rearrangement uses TRBV7-9 and TRBJ2-6; D call uncertain. CDR1 SEHNR and CDR2 FQNEAQ come from the germline V gene (reference sequence). The length of the CDR3 is 14 residues. V shed 8 bases and J shed 0 bases, with 8 bases lying between them. The CDR3 here is CASGPSSGANVLTF. The CDR3 region has the DNA TGTGCCAGCGGGCCTTCCTCTGGGGCCAACGTCCTGACTTTC.

The chain recombines TRBV7-2 with TRBJ2-7; D is unresolved. Germline CDR1 is SGHTA and CDR2 is FQGNSA. V gave up 3 bases and J gave up 0 bases, with 12 bases separating them. The CDR3 is 15 amino acids. The CDR3 coding sequence is TGTGCCAGCAGCTTGGGTCACTCAAGCTCCTACGAGCAGTACTTC. Translated, it gives CASSLGHSSSYEQYF.

This clonotype was seen more than once but under ten times. The rearrangement links TRBV2 to TRBJ2-1, with D maybe TRBD2 (5 bases). This CDR3 spans 11 amino acids. Germline loops: CDR1 SNHLY, CDR2 FYNNEI. Trimming shortened V by 7 bases and J by 12 bases, and 13 bases separated the two germline ends. CDR3 sequence (DNA): TGTGCCAGCACTGTGGAGCGGCGGCAGTTCTTC. Its protein is CASTVERRQFF.

This clonotype was counted once. The V and J genes are TRBV29-1 and TRBJ2-5; D gene ambiguous. Germline-derived CDR1 and CDR2 are SQVTM and ANQGSEA. This CDR3 comprises 12 residues. The V end lost 3 bases, the J end lost 0 bases, and 5 bases lay between the germline ends. The CDR3 nucleotides read TGCAGCGTTGACACGTACCAAGAGACCCAGTACTTC. Its protein product is CSVDTYQETQYF.

The chain recombines TRBV7-2 with TRBJ1-1; TRBD1 agrees at 7 bases. There are 18 residues in the CDR3. From germline, CDR1 is SGHTA and CDR2 FQGNSA. V lost 0 bases to trimming and J lost 2 bases; unmatched junction nucleotides: 12. In nucleotides, the CDR3 is TGTGCCAGCAGCTTAGCGACAGGGATAATGGTGAGAAACACTGAAGCTTTCTTT. Its translation is CASSLATGIMVRNTEAFF.